What follows is one T cell receptor (beta chain) and its context. Sequencing was performed with immunoSEQ multiplex PCR; in TCRdb, only in-frame clones are kept and a portion is missing. The sample includes 130,000 to 150,000 clones, about 85% of them seen just once. The data stem from a study of blood T cell repertoires in COVID-19. The wider study: Both acute and convalescent COVID-19 samples were obtained from the United States, Italy and Spain. From T cells, B-cell-depleted T cells, or PBMCs came the material, which was cDNA or gDNA.

The CDR3 covers 17 residues. V lost 5 bases, J lost 5 bases, and 9 bases stayed unmatched. Germline V gene lookup returns CDR1 MNHNY and CDR2 SVGAGI (reference sequence). The receptor comes from a human donor with acute or convalescent COVID-19. The donor label of this sample is uncertain. The rearrangement links TRBV6-6 to TRBJ1-6; TRBD1 matches at 10 bases. Source material: peripheral blood. In DNA form, the CDR3 reads TGTGCCAGCAGTCCCGAGGACAGGGGGTGGAATAATTCACCCCTCCACTTT. Amino acid sequence: CASSPEDRGWNNSPLHF.